This T cell receptor beta chain was obtained from a study of spatial heterogeneity in lung cancer. Overall study findings and caveats: In tumors, expanded intratumoral alpha and beta TCR counts tracked mutation counts.

Ten or more counts support this clonotype. Its cognate antigen is unknown. Each molecule of TCR cDNA was tagged with one unique molecular identifier. Each CDR3 protein gets one entry after TCRdb re-called the 5' RACE reads with MiXCR. The table shows approximately 9,200 distinct CDR3 sequences, with around 5.1% occurring only once. The germline V gene has CDR1 KGHSH and CDR2 LQKENI. V was pared by 1 base and J by 0 bases, with 6 bases between. The CDR3 extends over 14 amino acids. Indicated time point: sample taken at primary tumor resection. There were approximately 69 donors, all of them untreated patients with early-stage non-small cell lung cancer. Sequencing of whole RNA from tumor, nontumor lung or frozen PBMC involved no sorting.

V usage is TRBV18 and J usage is TRBJ2-5, with D unclear. The starting material was lung tumor tissue, obtained at surgery. The clonotype originates from a female donor with early-stage non-small cell lung cancer. The CDR3 DNA reads as TGTGCCAGCTCACCACGGGCGTACCAAGAGACCCAGTACTTC. It yields the protein CASSPRAYQETQYF.